Following are 11 T cell receptor beta chains from one sample sequenced in a study of T cells in Graves' hyperthyroidism and ophthalmopathy. Amplified TCR beta CDR3 regions came from RNA transcripts. Researchers ran a first-round RT-PCR on the TCR CDR3 using the HTBI primer set. TCRdb called the multiplex PCR reads again in MiXCR, with one record for every CDR3 protein. The sample holds about 58,000 distinct CDR3 sequences; around half are singletons and the top ten take 9.5% to 15%. The sample comprised blood. Source of these receptors: a woman between 25 and 40 years old with Graves' ophthalmopathy.

The chain uses TRBV18 and TRBJ2-7; D assignment may be TRBD1 or TRBD2 (5 bases each). The CDR3 is 15 residues long. Germline CDR1 reads KGHSH; CDR2 reads LQKENI. V shed 3 bases and J shed 2 bases, with 14 bases lying between them. The chain's CDR3 is CASSPNWDGAYEQYF. CDR3 coding DNA: TGTGCCAGCTCACCGAATTGGGACGGCGCCTACGAGCAGTACTTC.

A note on this clonotype: The junction shows a germline mismatch at one end, possibly a read error. The V and J genes are TRBV19 and TRBJ2-6; D unclear. CDR1 LNHDA and CDR2 SQIVND come from the germline V gene (reference sequence). The CDR3 totals 9 residues. CDR3 sequence (DNA): TGTGCCAGTAGTATTAAAGGACCTTTC. This sequence encodes CASSIKGPF.

The chain couples TRBV29-1 to TRBJ2-7, with 8 bases identical to TRBD1. Germline V lookup: CDR1 SQVTM, CDR2 ANQGSEA. The junction had 9 bases not matched to a gene; V was cut back by 6 bases and J by 5 bases. This CDR3 has 13 amino acids. The CDR3 sequence: CSVATGGEDEQYF. Here the CDR3 DNA reads TGCAGCGTCGCCACAGGGGGAGAGGACGAGCAGTACTTC.

This chain connects TRBV2 to TRBJ2-5, with a possible D match to TRBD2 (5 bases). Germline assignment: CDR1 SNHLY and CDR2 FYNNEI. Trimming left V 6 bases short and J 1 base short, with 9 bases between. The CDR3 runs to 13 residues. CDR3 sequence reads: CASRRVLQETQYF. CDR3 DNA sequence: TGTGCCAGCAGGAGGGTACTCCAAGAGACCCAGTACTTC.

Turning to this clonotype: An end of the junction differs from the germline gene, which may be a read error. The J gene is TRBJ1-2, the V gene TRBV24-1, with a weak D call TRBD1 (5 bases). CDR1 and CDR2 from the germline V gene are KGHDR and SFDVKD. The CDR3 is 14 amino acids. In DNA, the CDR3 is TGTGCCACCAGTGATTTTTCCGGGACTGATGGATACACCTTC. Translating gives CATSDFSGTDGYTF.

In its sample, this clonotype was seen many times. The chain is built from TRBV5-1 and TRBJ2-7; 9 bases match TRBD1. J was trimmed by 3 bases and V by 3 bases; bases with no gene match: 4. Germline loops: CDR1 SGHRS, CDR2 YFSETQ. The CDR3 spans 14 residues. CDR3 loop: CASSSTGGFYEQYF. The CDR3 coding sequence is TGCGCCAGCAGCTCGACAGGGGGGTTCTACGAGCAGTACTTC.

This clonotype was detected once. The rearrangement uses TRBV2 and TRBJ2-7; D is unresolved. Germline V lookup: CDR1 SNHLY, CDR2 FYNNEI. This CDR3 is 14 amino acids long. V lost 3 bases to trimming and J lost 3 bases, with 12 bases between them. The CDR3 here is CASSDLVLSYEQYF. In nucleotides, the CDR3 is TGTGCCAGCAGTGATTTGGTATTGAGCTACGAGCAGTACTTC.

The rearrangement joins TRBV18 to TRBJ2-2, with a tentative D call TRBD1 (5 bases). This CDR3 has 15 amino acids. CDR1 and CDR2 from the germline V gene are KGHSH and LQKENI. Trimming took 2 bases from V and 3 from J, leaving 10 bases between them. For the CDR3, the DNA is TGTGCCAGCTCACCAAGGGGCAGTTACACCGGGGAGCTGTTTTTT. Amino acid sequence: CASSPRGSYTGELFF.

This clonotype has at least ten counts. The rearrangement uses TRBV27 and TRBJ1-6; no reliable D call. Germline CDR1 and CDR2: MNHEY and SMNVEV (reference sequence). Trimming cost V 4 bases and J 8 bases, with 15 bases left between them. The CDR3 has 15 residues. DNA for the CDR3: TGTGCCAGCAGTTCCTCCGCGGTAAACTATTCACCCCTCCACTTT. Its translation is CASSSSAVNYSPLHF.

This clonotype was detected many times. CDR3 protein: CASRPPSSGNTIYF. The CDR3 DNA follows: TGTGCCAGCAGACCCCCGAGCTCTGGAAACACCATATATTTT. V and J are TRBV7-2 and TRBJ1-3, with D unclear. V was cut by 6 bases and J by 0 bases, with 9 bases left in between. In germline, CDR1 is SGHTA, CDR2 FQGNSA. CDR3 length: 14 amino acids.

This clonotype has ten or more counts. The V call is TRBV7-9, the J call TRBJ1-1; the D gene is possibly TRBD1 (5 bases). V lost 1 base and J 11 bases, leaving 17 bases between the germline ends. In germline, CDR1 is SEHNR, CDR2 FQNEAQ (reference sequence). CDR3 length equals 14 residues. The DNA for the CDR3 is TGTGCCAGCAGCTTAGTCGCGGCCTTGGGGGAGGCTTTCTTT. This gives the protein CASSLVAALGEAFF.